A single sample gave rise to the 15 T cell receptor beta chains below, sequenced in a study of T cell responses to AZD1222 COVID-19 vaccine. Clones were sequenced by immunoSEQ multiplex PCR, and TCRdb holds only the in-frame ones, with some missing. The repertoire consists of some 99,000 clones, with over 75% occurring once and the leading ten covering about 13%. The sequencing here drew on peripheral blood, taken on day 0 of MenACWY control vaccination. These receptors were collected from an adult in good health.

The rearrangement joins TRBV27 to TRBJ1-5; perhaps TRBD1 as D (5 bases). The CDR3 is 15 amino acids. The V gene's germline CDR1 is MNHEY and CDR2 SMNVEV (reference sequence). Trimming shortened V by 5 bases and J by 0 bases, and 11 bases separated the two germline ends. DNA for the CDR3: TGTGCCAGCAGTAGGGGAAAATATAGCAATCAGCCCCAGCATTTT. The encoded protein is CASSRGKYSNQPQHF.

The genes are TRBV11-1 and TRBJ2-7; TRBD1 aligns across 7 bases. V lost 5 bases, J lost 7 bases, and 14 bases stayed unmatched. Looked up from germline, CDR1 is SGHAT and CDR2 is FQDESV (reference sequence). The CDR3 spans 15 residues. CDR3 coding DNA: TGTGCCAGCAGCGATGACGGACAGGTCCTGGGGGAGCAGTACTTC. Amino acids: CASSDDGQVLGEQYF. The variable domain in full, with the rest retrieved from reference TRBV11-1 and TRBJ2-7, is EAEVAQSPRYKITEKSQAVAFWCDPISGHATLYWYRQILGQGPELLVQFQDESVVDDSQLPKDRFSAERLKGVDSTLKIQPAELGDSAMYLCASSDDGQVLGEQYFGPGTRLTVT.

This clone was seen a handful of times. The chain links TRBV6-4 to TRBJ2-1; no definite D call. V was pared by 6 bases and J by 9 bases, with 12 bases between. Germline CDR1 is MRHNA and CDR2 is SNTAGT. This CDR3 contains 12 residues. The DNA of the CDR3 is TGTGCCAGCAGCCACGGGTCTAGTGAGCAGTTCTTC. This translates into CASSHGSSEQFF.

As concerns this clone: Other nucleotide sequences in the sample specify the same CDR3. The gene calls are TRBV10-3 and TRBJ1-1; 8 bases are a match to TRBD1. V was pared by 6 bases and J by 1 base, with 1 base of the junction left unmatched. The CDR3 totals 13 residues. From germline, CDR1 is ENHRY and CDR2 SYGVKD. The CDR3 DNA follows: TGTGCCATCAGCGGACAGGGGAACACTGAAGCTTTCTTT. Translated, it gives CAISGQGNTEAFF.

The chain uses TRBV6-6 and TRBJ1-1; tentatively, D is TRBD1 (6 bases). The CDR3 length is 15 residues. V was trimmed by 5 bases and J by 3 bases, leaving 16 bases between them. Germline CDR1 MNHNY, CDR2 SVGAGI (reference sequence). CDR3 sequence (DNA): TGTGCCAGCAGTCGGACACAAAGACAGGACACTGAAGCTTTCTTT. Amino acid sequence: CASSRTQRQDTEAFF.

This chain uses TRBV6-5 with TRBJ2-1, with D unresolved. The CDR3 runs 12 residues. Germline V CDR1 and CDR2: MNHEY, SVGAGI. V was pared by 2 bases and J by 3 bases, with 2 bases between. The CDR3 is CASSYGYNEQFF. CDR3 DNA sequence: TGTGCCAGCAGTTACGGCTACAATGAGCAGTTCTTC.

The J gene is TRBJ1-5, the V gene TRBV7-8; D gene unclear. This CDR3 is 14 amino acids long. Germline V gives CDR1 SGHVS, CDR2 FQNEAQ. The germline V and J ends were trimmed by 2 bases and 1 base, with 6 bases remaining between them. The CDR3 is CASSLSASNQPQHF. The CDR3 bases are TGTGCCAGCAGCTTATCGGCCAGCAATCAGCCCCAGCATTTT.

V usage is TRBV19 and J usage is TRBJ2-1; D remains unclear. Germline V gives CDR1 LNHDA, CDR2 SQIVND (reference sequence). The CDR3 has 13 amino acids. V lost 6 bases and J lost 4, with 10 bases in between. For the CDR3, the DNA is TGTGCCAGTAGAGATGGGTCTTACAATGAGCAGTTCTTC. This gives the protein CASRDGSYNEQFF.

The chain joins TRBV27 to TRBJ1-2, with D perhaps TRBD1 (5 bases). V was cut by 7 bases and J by 4 bases, with 19 bases left in between. This CDR3 contains 15 residues. Germline V gives CDR1 MNHEY, CDR2 SMNVEV (reference sequence). The chain's CDR3 is CASKPIDSSSYGYTF. In nucleotides, the CDR3 is TGTGCCAGCAAACCTATAGACAGTTCTAGCTATGGCTACACCTTC.

This chain links TRBV14 with TRBJ2-5; D gene unclear. CDR3 length: 11 residues. The V gene's germline CDR1 is SGHDN and CDR2 FVKESK. Trimming cost V 9 bases and J 3 bases, with 8 bases left between them. The CDR3 DNA follows: TGTGCCAGAGTAACGGAAGAGACCCAGTACTTC. It yields the protein CARVTEETQYF.

As regards this clone: Other DNA variants within this sample encode the same CDR3. V gene TRBV7-2 combines with J gene TRBJ2-3; 7 bases match TRBD1. Germline CDR1 SGHTA, CDR2 FQGNSA. CDR3 length: 14 amino acids. V lost 4 bases and J lost 1; bases outside the gene matches: 2. CDR3 sequence: CASSSGQGTDTQYF. The CDR3 bases are TGTGCCAGCAGCTCCGGACAGGGCACAGATACGCAGTATTTT. Full variable domain (missing parts from reference TRBV7-2 and TRBJ2-3): GAGVSQSPSNKVTEKGKDVELRCDPISGHTALYWYRQSLGQGLEFLIYFQGNSAPDKSGLPSDRFSAERTGGSVSTLTIQRTQQEDSAVYLCASSSGQGTDTQYFGPGTRLTVL.

The chain uses TRBV11-1 and TRBJ2-2; D is possibly TRBD1 or TRBD2 (5 bases each). CDR3 length equals 15 residues. The germline V gene encodes CDR1 SGHAT and CDR2 FQDESV (reference sequence). Trimming took 7 bases from V and 0 from J, leaving 12 bases between them. CDR3 bases: TGTGCCAGCACCCAGGGACCAACGAACACCGGGGAGCTGTTTTTT. Encoded protein: CASTQGPTNTGELFF.

The CDR3 reads CASSLRGSTDTQYF. The CDR3 DNA sequence: TGTGCCAGCAGCTTGAGGGGGAGCACAGATACGCAGTATTTT. The chain is built from TRBV7-9 and TRBJ2-3; TRBD1 might be the D (6 bases). Germline V gene lookup returns CDR1 SEHNR and CDR2 FQNEAQ (reference sequence). The CDR3 totals 14 residues. The V gene lost 3 bases and the J gene lost 0 bases, with 7 bases spanning the gap.

This clone was observed a few times. The rearrangement joins TRBV30 to TRBJ1-6; 9 nucleotides match TRBD1. The V gene's germline CDR1 is GTSNPN and CDR2 SVGIG (reference sequence). The CDR3 is 13 amino acids. The V gene end was trimmed by 8 bases and the J gene end by 6 bases; junction bases not matched to a gene: 5. This chain's CDR3 is CAAQGAGNSPLHF. Here the CDR3 DNA reads TGTGCCGCACAGGGGGCGGGTAATTCACCCCTCCACTTT.

The chain's CDR3 is CASSTGTASYEQYF. The DNA for the CDR3 is TGTGCCAGCAGCACCGGGACAGCTTCCTACGAGCAGTACTTC. The genes are TRBV3-1 (or the pseudogene TRBV3-2) and TRBJ2-7, with TRBD1 matching 7 bases. Germline CDR1 reads LGHDT; CDR2 reads YNNKEL (reference sequence). J gave up 1 base and V 5 bases, and 5 bases lay outside the gene matches. This CDR3 contains 14 residues.